This TCR beta chain was retrieved from a study of beta chain features in type 1 diabetes. Regarding the study as a whole: The study found moderately but significantly shorter TCRB CDR3s in all four CD4+ subsets of Type 1 diabetes patients. It was among patients, rather than healthy donors, that naive, central memory and Treg TCRB repertoires appeared more similar. These data did not resolve whether HLA type affects TCRB rearrangement.

This clone was seen only a few times. Its antigen is unknown. Reverse transcription of all isolated RNA meant that expressed TCRB transcripts were sequenced. Generated by immunoSEQ multiplex PCR, the TCRdb table keeps only in-frame clones and is missing some. The table lists more than 300,000 clones, around 12% of them singletons. There are 15 residues in the CDR3. Germline V gives CDR1 ENHRY, CDR2 SYGVKD. Trimming stripped 10 bases from V and 1 base from J, with 19 bases between. The sample consisted of naive CD4+ T cells from blood. The sequence was obtained from a man in his late teens or twenties in good health. The chain recombines TRBV10-3 with TRBJ2-5; D possibly corresponds to TRBD2 (5 bases). The CDR3 DNA is TGTGCCAGCAGCAGACACCTTGGAGGCCAAGAGACCCAGTACTTC. This gives the protein CASSRHLGGQETQYF.